The 29 T cell receptor beta chains in this list originate from one sample, sequenced in a study of T cell repertoires in cytomegalovirus infection. These TCRs' antigens remain unknown. MiXCR was run by TCRdb on the reads, yielding one entry per CDR3 protein. The sample shows about 920,000 distinct CDR3 sequences, 30% to 40% of them seen only once. Sequencing used cultured CD8+ T cells from PBMCs, obtained from culture after CMV antigen stimulation. The receptors derive from a human donor in good health (CMV status not recorded). Some clones in this sample may be carry-over from other donors' samples.

This clonotype was recorded a few times. The genes are TRBV6-2 or TRBV6-3 and TRBJ1-4; D is uncertain. Germline-derived CDR1 and CDR2 are MNHEY and SVGEGT. This CDR3 spans 17 amino acids. The V gene lost 2 bases and the J gene lost 5 bases, with 18 bases spanning the gap. CDR3 DNA: TGTGCCAGCAGTTACCCAGCGTTCGGGGTCGTCAATGAAAAACTGTTTTTT. It specifies CASSYPAFGVVNEKLFF.

The chain employs TRBV6-5 and TRBJ2-4; D might be TRBD2 (6 bases). Trimming removed 4 bases at V and 7 bases at J, with 14 bases between. CDR1 and CDR2 from the germline V gene are MNHEY and SVGAGI. The CDR3 sequence is 14 residues long. The DNA for the CDR3 is TGTGCCAGCAGTTGGGGAGGTGCTGGGAACATTCAGTACTTC. This translates into CASSWGGAGNIQYF.

This clonotype was recorded only once. The chain has TRBV7-6 and TRBJ2-7; D call uncertain. V dropped 7 bases and J dropped 0 bases, with 13 bases sitting between them. Germline CDR1 reads SGHVS; CDR2 reads FNYEAQ. This CDR3 is 14 amino acids long. CDR3 DNA: TGTGCCAGCACCCCTTCAGCGAACTCCTACGAGCAGTACTTC. This codes for CASTPSANSYEQYF.

The rearrangement links TRBV4-3 to TRBJ1-2; no reliable D call. V lost 0 bases, J lost 4 bases, and 15 bases lay in between. The length of the CDR3 is 16 residues. Germline-derived CDR1 and CDR2 are LGHNA and YSLEER. The CDR3 DNA follows: TGCGCCAGCAGCCAAGATTATGCCGGGGAGGGCTATGGCTACACCTTC. Protein sequence: CASSQDYAGEGYGYTF.

The chain is built from TRBV5-4 and TRBJ2-1; either TRBD1 or TRBD2 may fit D (5 bases each). V was clipped by 4 bases and J by 9 bases, with 8 bases between them. Germline loops: CDR1 SGHNT, CDR2 YYREEE (reference sequence). CDR3 size: 11 residues. CDR3 in DNA: TGTGCCAGCAGCGGGGACGGTGAGCAGTTCTTC. It codes for CASSGDGEQFF.

The chain uses TRBV19 and TRBJ1-5; 11 bases line up with TRBD1. The germline CDR1 and CDR2 sequences are LNHDA and SQIVND (reference sequence). The CDR3 covers 16 residues. The V and J ends lost 5 bases and 4 bases, in that order; junction bases with no gene match: 7. The CDR3 nucleotides read TGTGCCAGTAGTCGAACCGGGACAGGGGGTAATCAGCCCCAGCATTTT. Protein sequence: CASSRTGTGGNQPQHF.

This clonotype was seen many times. The chain recombines TRBV7-2 with TRBJ1-5; D is perhaps TRBD1 (5 bases). Germline-derived CDR1 and CDR2 are SGHTA and FQGNSA. The CDR3 is 15 amino acids. The V gene lost 5 bases and the J gene lost 5 bases, with 16 bases spanning the gap. The CDR3 loop is CASSPKRRGDQPQHF. Here the CDR3 DNA reads TGTGCCAGCAGCCCCAAAAGGAGGGGAGATCAGCCCCAGCATTTT. Complete variable domain (other parts from reference TRBV7-2 and TRBJ1-5): GAGVSQSPSNKVTEKGKDVELRCDPISGHTALYWYRQSLGQGLEFLIYFQGNSAPDKSGLPSDRFSAERTGGSVSTLTIQRTQQEDSAVYLCASSPKRRGDQPQHFGDGTRLSIL.

This clonotype was detected only a few times. V usage is TRBV29-1 and J usage is TRBJ2-6; 7 bases line up with TRBD1. Per germline, CDR1 SQVTM and CDR2 ANQGSEA. V shed 7 bases, J shed 0 bases, and the junction held 6 bases outside the gene matches. The CDR3 sequence is 15 residues long. In DNA, the CDR3 is TGCAGCGCCAGGACAGGAAGCTCTGGGGCCAACGTCCTGACTTTC. It translates to CSARTGSSGANVLTF.

The sample holds many counts of this clonotype. This chain joins TRBV12-3 or TRBV12-4 and TRBJ2-3; D is uncertain. The V end was cut by 6 bases, the J end by 1 base, with 2 bases between. CDR3 length: 11 residues. In DNA, the CDR3 is TGTGCCAGCAGAGGCACAGATACGCAGTATTTT. Its protein product is CASRGTDTQYF.

V is TRBV7-9 and J is TRBJ2-7; 7 bases match TRBD1. V shed 10 bases and J 3 bases; nucleotides not matched to a gene: 3. This CDR3 contains 11 residues. CDR1 and CDR2 from the germline V gene are SEHNR and FQNEAQ (reference sequence). In DNA, the CDR3 is TGTGCCACGGGACAGAACTACGAGCAGTACTTC. Its protein product is CATGQNYEQYF.

The chain joins TRBV28 to TRBJ1-6, with TRBD1 matching 8 bases. This CDR3 is built from 16 residues. The V and J ends lost 1 base and 10 bases, in that order; junction bases with no gene match: 9. Germline V gene sequence: CDR1 MDHEN, CDR2 SYDVKM. CDR3 loop: CASSLYSGGGVSPLHF. DNA for the CDR3: TGTGCCAGCAGTTTATACTCAGGGGGCGGCGTCTCACCCCTCCACTTT.

The genes are TRBV5-4 and TRBJ1-1; D is undetermined. V shed 0 bases and J shed 1 base, with 10 bases lying between them. This CDR3 contains 15 residues. From germline, CDR1 is SGHNT and CDR2 YYREEE (reference sequence). The DNA of the CDR3 is TGTGCCAGCAGCTTGGGTTCACAGACGAACACTGAAGCTTTCTTT. It translates to CASSLGSQTNTEAFF.

This rearrangement joins TRBV19 to TRBJ1-1, with D uncertain. Germline-derived CDR1 and CDR2 are LNHDA and SQIVND (reference sequence). This CDR3 has 14 amino acids. Trimming pared 5 bases from V and 1 base from J, leaving 11 bases between. The CDR3 reads CASSAPLGNTEAFF. Written as DNA, the CDR3 is TGTGCCAGTAGTGCTCCGTTGGGGAACACTGAAGCTTTCTTT.

This chain joins TRBV7-9 and TRBJ1-1; TRBD1 might be the D (5 bases). The CDR3 is 14 amino acids. CDR1 and CDR2 from the germline V gene are SEHNR and FQNEAQ (reference sequence). Trimming cost V 4 bases and J 3 bases, with 12 bases left between them. CDR3 region: CASSSYTTDTEAFF. The CDR3 nucleotides read TGTGCCAGCAGCTCCTACACGACAGACACTGAAGCTTTCTTT.

This clonotype was observed once. This chain connects TRBV20-1 to TRBJ2-1; tentative D call: TRBD1 (6 bases). Germline V gene lookup returns CDR1 DFQATT and CDR2 SNEGSKA (reference sequence). With 0 bases removed from V and 3 bases from J, the gap between germline ends came to 12 bases. The CDR3 contains 15 residues. As DNA, the CDR3 is TGCAGTGCTAGAGATAAGCAGGACAGCTACAATGAGCAGTTCTTC. It yields the protein CSARDKQDSYNEQFF.

This clonotype was seen a few times. The chain uses TRBV6-2 or TRBV6-3 and TRBJ2-1; perhaps TRBD1 as D (6 bases). This CDR3 comprises 15 residues. From germline, CDR1 is MNHEY and CDR2 SVGEGT. Trimming removed 0 bases from V and 15 bases from J, with 21 bases in between. This CDR3 is CASSYSPTTGQKTFF. In nucleotides, the CDR3 is TGTGCCAGCAGTTACTCTCCCACTACAGGGCAAAAGACGTTCTTC.

This clonotype has only a few counts. The V and J genes are TRBV4-3 and TRBJ1-4; D call uncertain. Germline V gives CDR1 LGHNA, CDR2 YSLEER. The CDR3 length is 17 residues. V gave up 0 bases and J gave up 0 bases, with 11 bases separating them. CDR3 sequence (DNA): TGCGCCAGCAGCCAAGATGGGCCGGGCGCAACTAATGAAAAACTGTTTTTT. The encoded protein is CASSQDGPGATNEKLFF.

The chain carries TRBV6-1 and TRBJ2-1; D may be TRBD1 or TRBD2 (6 bases each). Trimming left V 3 bases short and J 9 bases short, with 21 bases between. This CDR3 has 16 amino acids. Germline loops: CDR1 MNHNS, CDR2 SASEGT. The CDR3 sequence: CASSDSLTGAGVEQFF. The DNA of the CDR3 is TGTGCCAGCAGTGACTCCTTAACGGGGGCAGGGGTTGAGCAGTTCTTC.

Only a few counts were recorded for this clonotype. This sequence joins TRBV6-6 and TRBJ2-1; the match to TRBD2 covers 8 bases. Germline values: CDR1 MNHNY, CDR2 SVGAGI (reference sequence). CDR3 size: 20 residues. V was clipped by 4 bases and J by 2 bases; unmatched bases: 19. The CDR3 spells CASSWTGGGPRRGPYNEQFF. CDR3 coding DNA: TGTGCCAGCAGTTGGACCGGGGGGGGTCCTCGGCGGGGCCCCTACAATGAGCAGTTCTTC.

This clonotype was observed a handful of times. V is TRBV7-8 and J is TRBJ1-5, with D possibly matching TRBD1 (5 bases). In germline, CDR1 is SGHVS, CDR2 FQNEAQ. This CDR3 is built from 15 residues. Trimming shortened V by 1 base and J by 4 bases, and 11 bases separated the two germline ends. The CDR3 sequence is CASSLGPSGNQPQHF. In DNA, the CDR3 is TGTGCCAGCAGCTTAGGCCCATCAGGGAATCAGCCCCAGCATTTT.

V and J are TRBV7-6 and TRBJ1-2; tentatively, D is TRBD1 (6 bases). Germline assignment: CDR1 SGHVS and CDR2 FNYEAQ. The CDR3 has 16 residues. The V gene lost 0 bases and the J gene lost 2 bases, with 13 bases spanning the gap. This chain's CDR3 is CASSLAEGRGNYGYTF. CDR3 coding DNA: TGTGCCAGCAGCTTAGCGGAGGGCAGGGGAAACTATGGCTACACCTTC.

The chain combines TRBV6-2 or TRBV6-3 with TRBJ1-1; no reliable D call. The CDR3 has 13 residues. V dropped 2 bases and J dropped 5 bases, with 9 bases sitting between them. Per germline, CDR1 MNHEY and CDR2 SVGEGT. The CDR3 nucleotides read TGTGCCAGCAGTTACCAACATGTAACTGAAGCTTTCTTT. Translating it yields CASSYQHVTEAFF.

The rearrangement links TRBV4-1 to TRBJ2-3; no clear D gene. The CDR3 runs to 16 residues. The V and J ends lost 0 bases and 1 base respectively, with 11 bases between them. The germline V gene encodes CDR1 MGHRA and CDR2 YSYEKL. The CDR3 region is CASSQDTAGGTDTQYF. The CDR3, as DNA: TGCGCCAGCAGCCAAGATACCGCTGGGGGCACAGATACGCAGTATTTT.

The chain has TRBV9 and TRBJ2-3; tentatively, D is TRBD1 (5 bases). CDR1 SGDLS and CDR2 YYNGEE come from the germline V gene. CDR3 length equals 15 residues. Trimming shortened V by 0 bases and J by 1 base, and 9 bases separated the two germline ends. The CDR3 nucleotides are TGTGCCAGCAGCGTAGCAGGGTGGGGCACAGATACGCAGTATTTT. This translates into CASSVAGWGTDTQYF.

V gene TRBV5-5 combines with J gene TRBJ1-2; 12 bases are a match to TRBD1. CDR3 length: 17 residues. Germline values: CDR1 SGHKS, CDR2 YYEKEE (reference sequence). Germline trimming cut 3 bases from V and 3 bases from J; bases unmatched to any gene: 9. This CDR3 reads CASSSNTGTGGDYGYTF. In DNA, the CDR3 is TGTGCCAGCAGCTCCAATACCGGGACAGGGGGCGACTATGGCTACACCTTC.

Here the CDR3 reads CASSYQGGGANVLTF. The DNA of the CDR3 is TGTGCCAGCAGCTATCAGGGGGGCGGGGCCAACGTCCTGACTTTC. The rearrangement joins TRBV7-3 to TRBJ2-6; possible D gene TRBD1, 7 bases. Trimming cost V 4 bases and J 4 bases, with 11 bases left between them. Germline V gene sequence: CDR1 SGHTA, CDR2 FQGTGA. The CDR3 length is 15 residues.

A few counts support this clonotype. J is TRBJ1-5 and V is TRBV19; TRBD1 agrees at 7 bases. The J segment lost 9 bases and the V segment lost 5 bases, leaving 10 bases of the junction unmatched. This CDR3 contains 14 residues. CDR1 LNHDA and CDR2 SQIVND come from the germline V gene (reference sequence). CDR3 nucleotide sequence: TGTGCCAGTAGTGGGATGGACAGGCCTGGGCCCCAGCATTTT. This encodes CASSGMDRPGPQHF.

This clonotype appeared many times. The V call is TRBV7-2, the J call TRBJ1-2; D perhaps matches TRBD1 (5 bases). The CDR3 totals 14 residues. Germline loops: CDR1 SGHTA, CDR2 FQGNSA. V was clipped by 5 bases and J by 4 bases, with 14 bases between them. For the CDR3, the DNA is TGTGCCAGCAGCCCCGGAGGTGGGGGCTATGGCTACACCTTC. Protein sequence: CASSPGGGGYGYTF.

The chain has TRBV6-5 and TRBJ1-1, with D maybe TRBD1 (6 bases). The CDR3 has 13 residues. Trimming took off 2 bases at V and 5 bases at J, with 9 bases between the two ends. Germline V gives CDR1 MNHEY, CDR2 SVGAGI. Here the CDR3 reads CASSYNRVTEAFF. CDR3 in DNA: TGTGCCAGCAGTTACAACAGGGTGACTGAAGCTTTCTTT.